This is a list of T cell receptor beta chains from one sample in a study of T cells after yellow fever vaccination. TCRdb processed the 5' RACE reads anew with MiXCR; each CDR3 protein has one entry. The table includes 200,000 to 300,000 distinct CDR3 sequences, roughly 6.3% detected once. The material sequenced was CD4+ T cells sorted from PBMCs, taken on the day of the yellow fever booster vaccination. The receptors were gathered from a man aged 30 to 39 who received the YFV17D yellow fever vaccine. Both conserved end residues are part of each CDR3. D genes are given only for firm matches. Not all rows give a size; the values are once, few, many and, for expanded clones, a class.

j_gene | v_gene | abundance | d_gene | CDR3nt | CDR3aa
TRBJ2-1 | TRBV20-1 | many | . | TGCAGTGCGCCCCAGGGACAGCGGGCTGGCGAGCAGTTCTTC | CSAPQGQRAGEQFF
TRBJ2-2 | TRBV19 | . | . | TGTGCCAGTAGTATGGGGAACGGGATCGGGGAGCTGTTTTTT | CASSMGNGIGELFF
TRBJ2-1 | TRBV16 | . | TRBD1 | TGTGCCAGCAGCCAATTACTACAGGGGTTTGAGAGTGAGCAGTTCTTC | CASSQLLQGFESEQFF
TRBJ2-5 | TRBV18 | few | TRBD2 | TGTGCCAGCTCGATCGGGACTAGCGGACTACAAGAGACCCAGTACTTC | CASSIGTSGLQETQYF
TRBJ2-5 | TRBV9 | . | TRBD2 | TGTGCCAGCAGCGTAGCAGGCGGGAGGGCCGAAGATTCCCAGTACTTC | CASSVAGGRAEDSQYF
TRBJ2-5 | TRBV6-2/TRBV6-3 | few | . | TGTGCCAGCAGTTACGACGGAATAGAGACCCAGTACTTC | CASSYDGIETQYF
TRBJ1-1 | TRBV29-1 | . | . | TGCAGCGTTAACCTGATGACGAACACTGAAGCTTTCTTT | CSVNLMTNTEAFF
TRBJ2-3 | TRBV25-1 | . | . | TGTGCCAGCAGTCCGGGCGGGGGCTTCACAGATACGCAGTATTTT | CASSPGGGFTDTQYF
TRBJ1-1 | TRBV5-1 | many | TRBD1 | TGCGCCAGTAGAGGGACAGGGAACACTGAAGCTTTCTTT | CASRGTGNTEAFF
TRBJ2-7 | TRBV7-2 | few | TRBD1 | TGTGCCAGCAGCCCAGGGGGAACCATTCTCGAGCAGTACTTC | CASSPGGTILEQYF
TRBJ2-7 | TRBV20-1 | few | . | TGCAGTGCTCGGGCACGGACAGCTCCCTACGAGCAGTACTTC | CSARARTAPYEQYF
TRBJ1-1 | TRBV5-1 | . | . | TGCGCCAGCAGCTTGGGGCCCCTACAGGGGAACACTGAAGCTTTCTTT | CASSLGPLQGNTEAFF
TRBJ2-2 | TRBV10-3 | many | . | TGTGCCACCTTAGACATGGGAAGGGCCGGGGAGCTGTTTTTT | CATLDMGRAGELFF
TRBJ2-3 | TRBV20-1 | many | TRBD2 | TGCAGTGCTAGAGATGGCGGGAGGGTCGCAGATACGCAGTATTTT | CSARDGGRVADTQYF
TRBJ2-7 | TRBV30 | . | TRBD1 | TGTGCCTGGAGCTCGAGAGGACAGGGTCGCTACGAGCAGTACTTC | CAWSSRGQGRYEQYF
TRBJ2-5 | TRBV19 | few | TRBD1 | TGTGCCAGTACCCCGACAGGGGGCGTGGAGACCCAGTACTTC | CASTPTGGVETQYF
TRBJ2-7 | TRBV12-3/TRBV12-4 | . | . | TGTGCCAGCAGTGCCCGGGCACCGGGCATGGGCGAGCAGTACTTC | CASSARAPGMGEQYF
TRBJ2-5 | TRBV9 | . | . | TGTGCCAGCAGCGTACTCTCGGGACTCCAAGAGACCCAGTACTTC | CASSVLSGLQETQYF
TRBJ1-3 | TRBV6-2/TRBV6-3 | . | TRBD1 | TGTGCCAGCAGTTACCGATCGACAGGGGCTGGAAACACCATATATTTT | CASSYRSTGAGNTIYF
TRBJ2-7 | TRBV7-2 | . | TRBD2 | TGTGCCAGCAGCCCCGTAGCGGGTGGAGACTACGAGCAGTACTTC | CASSPVAGGDYEQYF
TRBJ2-3 | TRBV11-3 | . | . | TGTGCCAGCAGCTTGCGGCAGGGGATTAATACGCAGTATTTT | CASSLRQGINTQYF
TRBJ2-6 | TRBV6-1 | . | TRBD2 | TGTGCCAGCAGCCTGAGACTAGCCCCGGGGGCCAACGTCCTGACTTTC | CASSLRLAPGANVLTF
TRBJ2-2 | TRBV20-1 | . | TRBD1 | TGCAGTGCTCCAATTACCGGGACAGGGGCCGGGGAGCTGTTTTTT | CSAPITGTGAGELFF
TRBJ1-1 | TRBV11-1 | few | . | TGTGCCAGCAGCTTAGACGGGACCAGAGCCACATGGAACACTGAAGCTTTCTTT | CASSLDGTRATWNTEAFF
TRBJ1-2 | TRBV5-1 | . | TRBD1 | TGCGCCAGCAGCAGCAGGGACAGGCTGGGCTACACCTTC | CASSSRDRLGYTF
TRBJ2-5 | TRBV7-6 | . | TRBD1 | TGTGCCAGCAGACGCGAAGGGACAGGGCTGGAGACCCAGTACTTC | CASRREGTGLETQYF
TRBJ2-1 | TRBV6-2/TRBV6-3 | . | . | TGTGCGAGCAGAACCCTAAGGGCTAGCGATGAGCAGTTCTTC | CASRTLRASDEQFF
TRBJ1-5 | TRBV7-2 | few | . | TGTGCCAGCAGCTTAGCCGGGCGCGGGGTCAATCAGCCCCAGCATTTT | CASSLAGRGVNQPQHF
TRBJ2-1 | TRBV18 | . | . | TGTGCCAGCTCACCAGGTCTAGATGATGAGCAGTTCTTC | CASSPGLDDEQFF
TRBJ1-4 | TRBV4-3 | few | . | TGCGCCAGCAGCCGCATGCAGGGCAGCGGTGAAAAACTGTTTTTT | CASSRMQGSGEKLFF
TRBJ2-1 | TRBV3-1 | few | . | TGTGCCAGCAGCCAAGGTCATCGGGTAGTCCACAATGAGCAGTTCTTC | CASSQGHRVVHNEQFF
TRBJ2-7 | TRBV6-6 | many | . | TGTGCCAGCAGTAAGGTCAGCTCCTACGAGCAGTACTTC | CASSKVSSYEQYF
TRBJ2-7 | TRBV5-1 | many | TRBD2 | TGCGCCAGCAGCCCCCCGGTAGCGGGATCCTACGAGCAGTACTTC | CASSPPVAGSYEQYF
TRBJ2-5 | TRBV5-1 | . | TRBD1 | TGCGCCAGCAGCCCACGGACAGGGCTGGAGACCCAGTACTTC | CASSPRTGLETQYF
TRBJ2-7 | TRBV11-2 | few | . | TGTGCCAGCAGCTTTGACCGGGCCCTTCGCTACGAGCAGTACTTC | CASSFDRALRYEQYF
TRBJ2-1 | TRBV6-5 | . | TRBD2 | TGTGCCAGCAGTTACTCGGGGTCCACAAGCGGGACTAGCGGGAGGCCTCAGTTCTTC | CASSYSGSTSGTSGRPQFF
TRBJ2-7 | TRBV28 | many | . | TGTGCCAGCACCCCCACCTCGGGGAGCAACGAGCAGTACTTC | CASTPTSGSNEQYF
TRBJ2-2 | TRBV3-1 | many | . | TGTGCCAGCAGCCCGTGGCTGGACGGGGAGCTGTTTTTT | CASSPWLDGELFF
TRBJ1-4 | TRBV7-2 | many | . | TGTGCCAGCAGCTTTATCACTAATGAAAAACTGTTTTTT | CASSFITNEKLFF
TRBJ2-1 | TRBV7-2 | many | . | TGTGCCAGCAGCCCTGGCTCCTACAATGAGCAGTTCTTC | CASSPGSYNEQFF
TRBJ1-1 | TRBV3-1 | . | TRBD1 | TGTGCCAGCAGCCACCAACAGGGGTTCGCTTTCTTT | CASSHQQGFAFF
TRBJ2-4 | TRBV7-8 | . | . | TGTGCCAGCAGCCCCGGGACAATAGTTCAGTACTTC | CASSPGTIVQYF